This TCR beta chain derives from a study of early T cells in non-severe SARS-CoV-2 infection. Germline V gene lookup returns CDR1 SGHTA and CDR2 FQGTGA. Trimming took off 2 bases at V and 1 base at J, with 22 bases between the two ends. The CDR3 covers 19 residues. MiXCR, applied by TCRdb to the 5' RACE reads, yields one record per CDR3 protein. The table lists tens of thousands of distinct CDR3 sequences, around 5.8% of them singletons, with roughly 15% in the top ten. This clonotype was seen only a few times. The TCR comes from an adult who was a healthcare worker with PCR-confirmed SARS-CoV-2 infection or an uninfected control (not recorded which). This chain connects TRBV7-3 to TRBJ2-3; maybe TRBD2 (6 bases). This specimen consisted of whole blood, obtained at baseline. CDR3 DNA sequence: TGTGCCAGCAGCTTACGCCCCCCGGGTGCGGGGCAGGGCACAGATACGCAGTATTTT. This gives the protein CASSLRPPGAGQGTDTQYF.